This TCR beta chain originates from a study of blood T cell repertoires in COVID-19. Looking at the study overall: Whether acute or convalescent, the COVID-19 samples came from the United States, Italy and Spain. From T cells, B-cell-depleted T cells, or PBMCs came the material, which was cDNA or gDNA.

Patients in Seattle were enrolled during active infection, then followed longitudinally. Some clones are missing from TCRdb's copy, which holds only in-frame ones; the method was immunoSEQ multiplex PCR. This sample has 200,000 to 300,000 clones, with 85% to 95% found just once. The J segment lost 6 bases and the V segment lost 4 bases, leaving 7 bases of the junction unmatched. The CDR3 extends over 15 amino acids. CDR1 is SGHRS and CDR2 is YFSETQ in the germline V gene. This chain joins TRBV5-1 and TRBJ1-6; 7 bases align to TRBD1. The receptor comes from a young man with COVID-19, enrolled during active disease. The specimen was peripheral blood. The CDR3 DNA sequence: TGCGCCAGCAGCCCCTTCTGGGACAGTAATTCACCCCTCCACTTT. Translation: CASSPFWDSNSPLHF.